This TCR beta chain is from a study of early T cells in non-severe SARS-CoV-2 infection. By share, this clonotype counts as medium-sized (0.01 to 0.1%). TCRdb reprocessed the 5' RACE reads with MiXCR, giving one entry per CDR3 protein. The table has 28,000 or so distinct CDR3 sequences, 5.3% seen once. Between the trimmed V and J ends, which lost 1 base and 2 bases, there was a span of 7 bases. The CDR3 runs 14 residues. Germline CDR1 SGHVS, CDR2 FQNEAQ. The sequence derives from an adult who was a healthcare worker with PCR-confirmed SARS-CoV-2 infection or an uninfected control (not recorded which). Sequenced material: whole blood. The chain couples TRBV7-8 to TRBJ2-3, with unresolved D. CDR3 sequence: CASSLVTNTDTQYF. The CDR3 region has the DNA TGTGCCAGCAGCTTAGTCACCAACACAGATACGCAGTATTTT.